Presented here are 3 T cell receptor beta chains from one specimen sequenced in a study of T-cell memory formation after mild COVID-19. TCRdb analysed the 5' RACE reads with MiXCR anew, one entry per CDR3 protein. The sample records roughly 500,000 distinct CDR3 sequences, around 21% being singletons. Specimen: PBMCs or a T cell subset sorted from them (not recorded which). Source of these receptors: an adult woman who had mild COVID-19 (a few samples of this study predate the infection). Cell type and time point are not known.

This clonotype occurred a few times. The gene calls are TRBV7-2 and TRBJ2-6; 8 positions match TRBD1. CDR1 and CDR2 from the germline V gene are SGHTA and FQGNSA. The CDR3 is 20 amino acids. J was trimmed by 2 bases and V by 6 bases; bases with no gene match: 18. CDR3 region: CASSSPAGTGFSAGANVLTF. CDR3 nucleotides: TGTGCCAGCAGTTCTCCCGCCGGGACAGGTTTTAGCGCTGGGGCCAACGTCCTGACTTTC.

J is TRBJ2-5 and V is TRBV12-3 or TRBV12-4, with D possibly matching TRBD1 (5 bases). V was trimmed by 6 bases and J by 1 base, leaving 15 bases between them. This CDR3 is built from 15 residues. CDR3 DNA sequence: TGTGCCAGCAGCACAAGTACAGGCAGCCAAGAGACCCAGTACTTC. It encodes CASSTSTGSQETQYF.

This clonotype was detected ten times or more. The V and J genes are TRBV20-1 and TRBJ2-5; weak D call: TRBD1 (6 bases). The CDR3 loop spans 14 amino acids. Trimming removed 3 bases at V and 2 bases at J, with 13 bases between. CDR1 is DFQATT, CDR2 SNEGSKA, per germline (reference sequence). CDR3 protein: CSASFSTGQETQYF. The CDR3 region has the DNA TGCAGTGCTAGTTTCTCGACAGGTCAAGAGACCCAGTACTTC.